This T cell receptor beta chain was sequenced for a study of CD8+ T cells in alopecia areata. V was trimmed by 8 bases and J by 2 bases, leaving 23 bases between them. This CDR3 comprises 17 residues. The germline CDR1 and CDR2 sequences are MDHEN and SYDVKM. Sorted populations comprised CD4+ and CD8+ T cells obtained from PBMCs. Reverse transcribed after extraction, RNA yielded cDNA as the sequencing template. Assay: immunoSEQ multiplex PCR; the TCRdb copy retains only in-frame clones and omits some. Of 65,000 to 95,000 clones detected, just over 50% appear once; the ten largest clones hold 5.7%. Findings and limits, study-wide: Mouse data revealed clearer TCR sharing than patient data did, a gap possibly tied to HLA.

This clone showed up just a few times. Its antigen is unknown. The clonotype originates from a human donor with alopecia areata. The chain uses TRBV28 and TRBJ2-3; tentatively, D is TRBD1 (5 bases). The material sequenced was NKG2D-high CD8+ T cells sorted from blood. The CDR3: CASEATGGLWNTDTQYF. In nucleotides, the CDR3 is TGTGCCAGCGAAGCTACAGGTGGTCTGTGGAACACAGATACGCAGTATTTT.